This T cell receptor beta chain stems from a study of blood T cell repertoires in COVID-19. Study-level information: The United States, Italy and Spain were the sources of the acute and convalescent COVID-19 samples. T cells, B-cell-depleted T cells, or PBMCs provided the cDNA or gDNA that served as material.

TCRdb's copy holds only in-frame clones and misses some; the assay was immunoSEQ multiplex PCR. This table has a few hundred thousand clones, about 88% appearing once. The CDR3 spans 12 residues. Trimming removed 1 base at V and 4 bases at J, with 5 bases between. Germline V gene sequence: CDR1 SEHNR, CDR2 FQNEAQ (reference sequence). This chain joins TRBV7-9 and TRBJ2-7; D remains ambiguous. Sequencing was done on a sample of peripheral blood. This TCR was recovered from a man between 65 and 85 years old with acute or convalescent COVID-19. CDR3 sequence (DNA): TGTGCCAGCAGCTTAGGTTCGTACGAGCAGTACTTC. This gives the protein CASSLGSYEQYF.